These 9 T cell receptor beta chains originate from one sample sequenced in a study of cytomegalovirus exposure and HLA in healthy donors. Amplification used 60 Vbeta primers and 13 Jbeta primers. The table came from immunoSEQ multiplex PCR; TCRdb's copy has only in-frame clones and leaves some out. The table has 100,000 to 150,000 clones, about 70% seen once. The sequenced sample consisted of PBMCs. Source of these receptors: a male donor in good health and CMV-seronegative.

The rearrangement joins TRBV19 to TRBJ2-1; tentatively, D is TRBD2 (6 bases). Germline V gene sequence: CDR1 LNHDA, CDR2 SQIVND (reference sequence). CDR3 length: 15 residues. The V gene lost 3 bases and the J gene lost 1 base, with 10 bases spanning the gap. The CDR3 DNA sequence: TGTGCCAGTAGTATGGCGGGATCTTCCTACAATGAGCAGTTCTTC. It is translated as CASSMAGSSYNEQFF.

J is TRBJ1-4 and V is TRBV27; 8 bases are a match to TRBD1. The length of the CDR3 is 13 residues. From germline, CDR1 is MNHEY and CDR2 SMNVEV (reference sequence). V lost 7 bases and J lost 8; bases outside the gene matches: 6. Written as DNA, the CDR3 is TGTGCCAGCACAACAGGGGGTCGGGAAAAACTGTTTTTT. Translated, it gives CASTTGGREKLFF.

The chain uses TRBV9 and TRBJ2-1, with TRBD2 matching over 7 bases. CDR1 is SGDLS, CDR2 YYNGEE, per germline. The length of the CDR3 is 15 residues. With 0 bases clipped from V and 4 bases from J, the junction kept 4 bases outside the gene matches. CDR3 coding DNA: TGTGCCAGCAGCGTAGCTAGCGGAGTTTACAATGAGCAGTTCTTC. Protein product: CASSVASGVYNEQFF.

The rearrangement links TRBV7-3 to TRBJ2-2; tentatively, D is TRBD2 (7 bases). Between the trimmed V and J ends, which lost 4 bases and 4 bases, there was a span of 19 bases. This CDR3 region has 17 residues. Germline loops: CDR1 SGHTA, CDR2 FQGTGA. The CDR3 is CASSSLGGARGTGELFF. CDR3 nucleotide sequence: TGTGCCAGCAGCTCATTGGGGGGGGCTCGCGGCACCGGGGAGCTGTTTTTT.

A word on this clone: At one end the junction does not follow the germline gene, possibly because of a read error. V gene TRBV6-6 combines with J gene TRBJ2-7; D may be TRBD1 (6 bases). The CDR3 consists of 13 residues. Germline V lookup: CDR1 MNHNY, CDR2 SVGAGI (reference sequence). CDR3 sequence reads: CASTIQGSYEQYF. As DNA, the CDR3 is TGTGCCAGCACCATACAGGGTTCCTACGAGCAGTACTTT.

The rearrangement uses TRBV18 and TRBJ2-3; possible D gene TRBD2, 5 bases. CDR1 and CDR2 (germline): KGHSH, LQKENI. The V gene lost 2 bases and the J gene lost 2 bases, with 26 bases spanning the gap. The CDR3 is made up of 20 amino acids. The CDR3 DNA reads TGTGCCAGCTCACCATATCGTCAAGGGAGCGCTCGGAACTACACAGATACGCAGTATTTT. Its protein is CASSPYRQGSARNYTDTQYF.

This clone was seen just once. CDR3 bases: TGTGCCAGCAGTTACCCCGGGACAACTAACTATGGCTACACCTTC. Translating it yields CASSYPGTTNYGYTF. The J gene is TRBJ1-2, the V gene TRBV6-6, with a possible D match to TRBD1 (6 bases). V was clipped by 2 bases and J by 0 bases, with 10 bases between them. CDR3 size: 15 residues. CDR1 is MNHNY and CDR2 is SVGAGI in the germline V gene (reference sequence).

This clone was seen only a few times. The gene calls are TRBV6-6 and TRBJ2-1; D is ambiguous. Germline lookup yields CDR1 MNHNY and CDR2 SVGAGI (reference sequence). The CDR3 sequence is 10 residues long. Trimming took 6 bases from V and 8 from J, leaving 5 bases between them. The chain's CDR3 is CASSGYEQFF. CDR3 coding DNA: TGTGCCAGCAGCGGGTATGAGCAGTTCTTC.

The chain recombines TRBV7-2 with TRBJ1-1, with D unclear. Looked up from germline, CDR1 is SGHTA and CDR2 is FQGNSA. The V and J ends lost 5 bases and 1 base respectively, with 8 bases between them. The CDR3 runs to 13 residues. Written as DNA, the CDR3 is TGTGCCAGCAGCCGCGAGCCGAACACTGAAGCTTTCTTT. Translating it yields CASSREPNTEAFF.